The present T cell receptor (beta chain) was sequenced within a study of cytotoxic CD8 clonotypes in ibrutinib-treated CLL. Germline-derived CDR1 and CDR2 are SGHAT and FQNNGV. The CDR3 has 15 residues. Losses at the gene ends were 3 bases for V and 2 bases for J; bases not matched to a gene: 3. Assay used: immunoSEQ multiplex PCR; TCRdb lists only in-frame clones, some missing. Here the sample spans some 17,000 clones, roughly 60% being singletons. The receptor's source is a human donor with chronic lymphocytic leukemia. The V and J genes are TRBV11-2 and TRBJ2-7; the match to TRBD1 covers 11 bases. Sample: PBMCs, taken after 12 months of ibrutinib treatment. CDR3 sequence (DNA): TGTGCCAGCAGCTTCGGGACAGGGGGGCCCTACGAGCAGTACTTC. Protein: CASSFGTGGPYEQYF.